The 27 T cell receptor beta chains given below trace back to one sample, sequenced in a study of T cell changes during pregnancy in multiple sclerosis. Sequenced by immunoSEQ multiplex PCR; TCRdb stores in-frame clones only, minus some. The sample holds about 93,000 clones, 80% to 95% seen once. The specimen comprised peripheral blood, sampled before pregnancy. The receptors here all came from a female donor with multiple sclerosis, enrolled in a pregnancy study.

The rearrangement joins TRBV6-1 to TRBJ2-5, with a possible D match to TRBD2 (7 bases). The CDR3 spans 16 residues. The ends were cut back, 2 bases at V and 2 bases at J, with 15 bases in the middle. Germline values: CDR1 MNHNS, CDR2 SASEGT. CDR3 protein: CASSELEGRGQETQYF. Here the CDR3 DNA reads TGTGCCAGCAGTGAACTGGAAGGGAGGGGGCAAGAGACCCAGTACTTC.

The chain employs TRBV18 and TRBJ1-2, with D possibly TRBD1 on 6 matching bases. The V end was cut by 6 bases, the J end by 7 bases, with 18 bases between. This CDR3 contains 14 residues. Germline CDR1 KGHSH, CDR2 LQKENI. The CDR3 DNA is TGTGCCAGCTCCCTGGACAGACAGCTGAGTGGCTACACCTTC. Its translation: CASSLDRQLSGYTF.

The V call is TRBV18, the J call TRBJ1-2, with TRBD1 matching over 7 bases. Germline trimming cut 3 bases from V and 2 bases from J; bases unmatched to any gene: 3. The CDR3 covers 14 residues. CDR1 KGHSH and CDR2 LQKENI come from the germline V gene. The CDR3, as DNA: TGTGCCAGCTCACCTGGGACAGCCAACTATGGCTACACCTTC. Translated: CASSPGTANYGYTF.

CDR3 bases: TGTGCCAGCAGCCAAGATGAGAGGACAGGGGATGAAAAACTGTTTTTT. Its translation: CASSQDERTGDEKLFF. The chain recombines TRBV4-2 with TRBJ1-4, with 9 bases fitting TRBD1. Germline V gene sequence: CDR1 LGHNA, CDR2 YNFKEQ. Trimming removed 0 bases from V and 6 bases from J; junction bases left unmatched: 5. This CDR3 has 16 residues.

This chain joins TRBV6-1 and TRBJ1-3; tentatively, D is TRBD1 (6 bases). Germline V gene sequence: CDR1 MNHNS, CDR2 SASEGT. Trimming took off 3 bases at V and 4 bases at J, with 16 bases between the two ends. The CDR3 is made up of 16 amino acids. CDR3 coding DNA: TGTGCCAGCAGTGAGAATCACCCCGGGACAGGAAACACCATATATTTT. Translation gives CASSENHPGTGNTIYF.

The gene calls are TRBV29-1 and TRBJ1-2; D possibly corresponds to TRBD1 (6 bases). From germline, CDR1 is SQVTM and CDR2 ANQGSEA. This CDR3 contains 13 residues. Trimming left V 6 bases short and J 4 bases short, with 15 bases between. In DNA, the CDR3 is TGCAGCGTCCCCCGGGGGGGGCTCTATGGCTACACCTTC. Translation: CSVPRGGLYGYTF.

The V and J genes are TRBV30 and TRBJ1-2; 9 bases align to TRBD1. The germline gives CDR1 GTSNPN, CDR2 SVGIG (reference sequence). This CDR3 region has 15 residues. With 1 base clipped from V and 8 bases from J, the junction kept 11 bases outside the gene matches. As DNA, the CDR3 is TGTGCCTGGAGTGGTCCCCTACAGGGGGCGGTAGGCTACACCTTC. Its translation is CAWSGPLQGAVGYTF. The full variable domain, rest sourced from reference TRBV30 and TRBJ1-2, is SQTIHQWPATLVQPVGSPLSLECTVEGTSNPNLYWYRQAAGRGLQLLFYSVGIGQISSEVPQNLSASRPQDRQFILSSKKLLLSDSGFYLCAWSGPLQGAVGYTFGSGTRLTVV.

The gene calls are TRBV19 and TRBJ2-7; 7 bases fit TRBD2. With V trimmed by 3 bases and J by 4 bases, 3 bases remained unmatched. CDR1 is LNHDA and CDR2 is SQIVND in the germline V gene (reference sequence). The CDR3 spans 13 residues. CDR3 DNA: TGTGCCAGTAGTATTGGGGGGGAGTACGAGCAGTACTTC. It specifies CASSIGGEYEQYF.

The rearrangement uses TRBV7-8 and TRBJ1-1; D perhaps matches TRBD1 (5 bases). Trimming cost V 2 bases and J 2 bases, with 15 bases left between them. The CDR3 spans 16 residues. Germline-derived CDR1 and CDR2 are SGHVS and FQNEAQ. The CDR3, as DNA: TGTGCCAGCAGCTTAATGGGCAGCAGGGTTAACACTGAAGCTTTCTTT. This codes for CASSLMGSRVNTEAFF.

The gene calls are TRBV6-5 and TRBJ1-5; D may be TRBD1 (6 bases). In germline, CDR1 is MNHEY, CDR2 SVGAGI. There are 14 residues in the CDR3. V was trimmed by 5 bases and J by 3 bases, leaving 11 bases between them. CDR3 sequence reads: CASSLGGLNQPQHF. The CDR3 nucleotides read TGTGCCAGCAGTCTGGGGGGGCTCAATCAGCCCCAGCATTTT.

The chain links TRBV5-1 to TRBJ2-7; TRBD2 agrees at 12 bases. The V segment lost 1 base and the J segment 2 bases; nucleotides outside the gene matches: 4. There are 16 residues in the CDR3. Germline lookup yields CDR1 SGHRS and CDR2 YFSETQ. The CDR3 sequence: CASSLQLAGGAYEQYF. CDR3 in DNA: TGCGCCAGCAGCTTGCAGCTAGCGGGGGGGGCCTACGAGCAGTACTTC.

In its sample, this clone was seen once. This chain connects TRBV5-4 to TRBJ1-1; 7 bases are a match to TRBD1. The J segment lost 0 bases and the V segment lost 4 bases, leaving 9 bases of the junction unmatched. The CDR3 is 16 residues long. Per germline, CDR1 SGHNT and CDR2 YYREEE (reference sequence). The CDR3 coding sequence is TGTGCCAGCAGCCCCCCGGGACAGCCATTGAACACTGAAGCTTTCTTT. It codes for CASSPPGQPLNTEAFF.

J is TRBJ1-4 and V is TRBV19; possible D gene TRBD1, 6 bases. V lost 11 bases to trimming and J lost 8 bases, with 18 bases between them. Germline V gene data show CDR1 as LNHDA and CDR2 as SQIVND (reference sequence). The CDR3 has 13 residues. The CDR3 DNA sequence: TGTGCCGGGACACAGCAGGTAGAGGAAAAACTGTTTTTT. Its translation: CAGTQQVEEKLFF. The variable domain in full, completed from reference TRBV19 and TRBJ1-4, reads DGGITQSPKYLFRKEGQNVTLSCEQNLNHDAMYWYRQDPGQGLRLIYYSQIVNDFQKGDIAEGYSVSREKKESFPLTVTSAQKNPTAFYLCAGTQQVEEKLFFGSGTQLSVL.

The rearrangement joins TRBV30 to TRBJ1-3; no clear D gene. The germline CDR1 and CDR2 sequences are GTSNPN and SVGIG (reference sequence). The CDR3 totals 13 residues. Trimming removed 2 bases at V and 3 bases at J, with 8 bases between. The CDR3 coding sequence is TGTGCCTGGAGTCCGAGAATTGGAAACACCATATATTTT. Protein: CAWSPRIGNTIYF.

Written as DNA, the CDR3 is TGTGCCAGCAGCTTCTCCGGGTTGAACAGCAATCAGCCCCAGCATTTT. It encodes CASSFSGLNSNQPQHF. The rearrangement joins TRBV7-3 to TRBJ1-5; the D is unclear. This CDR3 contains 16 residues. CDR1 SGHTA and CDR2 FQGTGA come from the germline V gene. Trimming left V 3 bases short and J 1 base short, with 13 bases between.

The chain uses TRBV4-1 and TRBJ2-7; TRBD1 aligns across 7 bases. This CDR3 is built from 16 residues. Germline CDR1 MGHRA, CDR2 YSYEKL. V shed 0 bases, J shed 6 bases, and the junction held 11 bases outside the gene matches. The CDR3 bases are TGCGCCAGCAGCCAAGAATTTGGTACAGGGGTTCTCGAGCAGTACTTC. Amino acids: CASSQEFGTGVLEQYF.

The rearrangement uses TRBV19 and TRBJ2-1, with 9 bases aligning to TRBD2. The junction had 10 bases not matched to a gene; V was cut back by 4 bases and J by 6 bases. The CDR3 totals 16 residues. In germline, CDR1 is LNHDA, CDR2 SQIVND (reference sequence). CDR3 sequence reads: CASSTLGAGGANEQFF. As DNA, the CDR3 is TGTGCCAGTAGTACCCTAGGAGCGGGGGGCGCCAATGAGCAGTTCTTC.

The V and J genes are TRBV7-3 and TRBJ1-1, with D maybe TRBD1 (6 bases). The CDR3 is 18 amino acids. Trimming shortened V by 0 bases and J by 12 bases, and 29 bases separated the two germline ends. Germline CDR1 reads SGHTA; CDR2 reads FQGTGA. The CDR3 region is CASSLTSPYVGRGVLTFF. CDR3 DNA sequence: TGTGCCAGCAGCTTAACGAGCCCTTATGTGGGCAGGGGAGTGCTAACTTTCTTT.

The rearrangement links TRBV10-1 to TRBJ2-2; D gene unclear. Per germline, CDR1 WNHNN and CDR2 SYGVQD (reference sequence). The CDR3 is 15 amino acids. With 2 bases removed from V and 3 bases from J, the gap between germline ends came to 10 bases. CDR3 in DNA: TGCGCCAGCAGTGAGGCTCCGGTTGACACCGGGGAGCTGTTTTTT. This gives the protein CASSEAPVDTGELFF.

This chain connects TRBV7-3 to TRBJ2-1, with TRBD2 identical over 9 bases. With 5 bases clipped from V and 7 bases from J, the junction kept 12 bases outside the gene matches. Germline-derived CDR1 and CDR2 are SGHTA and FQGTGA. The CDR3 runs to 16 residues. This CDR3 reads CASSPAGLAAQNEQFF. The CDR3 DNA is TGTGCCAGCAGCCCCGCGGGACTAGCAGCCCAAAATGAGCAGTTCTTC.

The CDR3, as DNA: TGTGCCAGCAGTCGACAGGGGACCGGGGAGCTGTTTTTT. It yields the protein CASSRQGTGELFF. The rearrangement joins TRBV2 to TRBJ2-2; TRBD1 agrees at 8 bases. Trimming took 5 bases from V and 5 from J; bases not matched to a gene: 1. The CDR3 spans 13 residues. Germline V gives CDR1 SNHLY, CDR2 FYNNEI.

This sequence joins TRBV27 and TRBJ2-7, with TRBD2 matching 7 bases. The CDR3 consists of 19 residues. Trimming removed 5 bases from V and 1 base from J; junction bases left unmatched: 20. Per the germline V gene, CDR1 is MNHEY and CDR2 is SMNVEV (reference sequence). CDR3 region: CASSRGGRGRALRSYEQYF. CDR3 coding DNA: TGTGCCAGCAGTCGGGGAGGGAGGGGTAGGGCCCTAAGGTCCTACGAGCAGTACTTC.

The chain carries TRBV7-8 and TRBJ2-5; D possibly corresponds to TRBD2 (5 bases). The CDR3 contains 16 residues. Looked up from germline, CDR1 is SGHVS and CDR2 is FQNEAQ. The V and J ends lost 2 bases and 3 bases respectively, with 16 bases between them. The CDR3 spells CASSLSRFSSKETQYF. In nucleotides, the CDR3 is TGTGCCAGCAGCTTATCTAGGTTTTCTAGCAAAGAGACCCAGTACTTC. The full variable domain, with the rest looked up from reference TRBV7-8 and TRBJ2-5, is GAGVSQSPRYKVAKRGQDVALRCDPISGHVSLFWYQQALGQGPEFLTYFQNEAQLDKSGLPSDRFFAERPEGSVSTLKIQRTQQEDSAVYLCASSLSRFSSKETQYFGPGTRLLVL.

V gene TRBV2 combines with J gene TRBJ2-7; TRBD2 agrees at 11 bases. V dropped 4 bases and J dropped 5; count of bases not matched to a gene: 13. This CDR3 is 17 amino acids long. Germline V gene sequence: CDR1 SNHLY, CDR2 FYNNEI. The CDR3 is CASSGGLTSGSFNEQYF. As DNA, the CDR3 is TGTGCCAGCAGTGGTGGGCTCACTAGCGGGAGCTTCAACGAGCAGTACTTC.

This CDR3 reads CASSLTTNAEQYF. The CDR3 nucleotides are TGTGCCAGCAGCCTCACAACGAATGCCGAGCAGTACTTC. The V and J genes are TRBV7-2 and TRBJ2-7; D remains ambiguous. CDR1 is SGHTA and CDR2 is FQGNSA in the germline V gene. Trimming stripped 5 bases from V and 6 bases from J, with 14 bases between. CDR3 length: 13 amino acids.

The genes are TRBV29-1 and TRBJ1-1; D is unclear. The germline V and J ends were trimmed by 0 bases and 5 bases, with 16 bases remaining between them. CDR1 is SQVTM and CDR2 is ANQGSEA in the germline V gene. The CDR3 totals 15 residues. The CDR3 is CSVEEGSWGGTEAFF. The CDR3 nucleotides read TGCAGCGTTGAAGAAGGTTCGTGGGGAGGTACTGAAGCTTTCTTT.

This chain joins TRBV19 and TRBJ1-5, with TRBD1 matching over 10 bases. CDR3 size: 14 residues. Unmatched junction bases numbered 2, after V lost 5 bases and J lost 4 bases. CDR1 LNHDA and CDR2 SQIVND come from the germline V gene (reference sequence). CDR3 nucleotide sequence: TGTGCCAGTAGTGCGGACAGGGGGAATCAGCCCCAGCATTTT. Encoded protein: CASSADRGNQPQHF.